The 32 T cell receptor beta chains below were found in one sample sequenced in a study of technical replicates of blood from a handful of donors. Profiling relied on immunoSEQ multiplex PCR, and the TCRdb table lists in-frame clones only, not all of them. The table lists 85,000 to 95,000 clones, roughly 95% of them singletons, with approximately 0.37% in the top ten. Specimen: T cells isolated from PBMCs. These receptors all come from a human donor in good health.

The rearrangement uses TRBV19 and TRBJ1-3; TRBD1 might be the D (6 bases). V lost 7 bases and J lost 0, with 10 bases in between. The CDR3 is 14 residues long. The germline CDR1 and CDR2 sequences are LNHDA and SQIVND (reference sequence). CDR3 DNA sequence: TGTGCCAGTACCCGACAGGTCTCTGGAAACACCATATATTTT. This translates into CASTRQVSGNTIYF.

The chain combines TRBV5-1 with TRBJ2-7; D might be TRBD1 (5 bases). The CDR3 contains 16 residues. The germline V gene has CDR1 SGHRS and CDR2 YFSETQ. V lost 4 bases and J lost 2, with 19 bases in between. CDR3 in DNA: TGCGCCAGCAGCGCGGACCCCAGGGTGCCGACCTACGAGCAGTACTTC. It codes for CASSADPRVPTYEQYF.

V and J are TRBV6-6 and TRBJ1-1; D is uncertain. The CDR3 covers 14 residues. The V gene lost 2 bases and the J gene lost 5 bases, with 12 bases spanning the gap. Germline V gene data show CDR1 as MNHNY and CDR2 as SVGAGI (reference sequence). The CDR3 reads CASSYPGRETEAFF. CDR3 bases: TGTGCCAGCAGTTACCCGGGTCGGGAAACTGAAGCTTTCTTT.

J is TRBJ1-1 and V is TRBV11-3; TRBD1 agrees at 9 bases. V lost 5 bases, J lost 6 bases, and 7 bases stayed unmatched. Germline-derived CDR1 and CDR2 are SGHNT and YENEEA. This CDR3 comprises 14 residues. CDR3 nucleotide sequence: TGTGCCAGCAGCACCAGGGGACAGGGCTCTGAAGCTTTCTTT. Amino acid sequence: CASSTRGQGSEAFF.

The rearrangement uses TRBV5-4 and TRBJ1-2; tentative D call: TRBD1 (6 bases). The CDR3 contains 15 residues. From germline, CDR1 is SGHNT and CDR2 YYREEE (reference sequence). The V gene lost 0 bases and the J gene lost 4 bases, with 13 bases spanning the gap. The CDR3 loop is CASSLARGFGYGYTF. In DNA, the CDR3 is TGTGCCAGCAGCTTGGCCAGGGGATTTGGCTATGGCTACACCTTC.

The chain combines TRBV4-3 with TRBJ2-1; D perhaps matches TRBD1 (5 bases). The V end lost 0 bases, the J end lost 9 bases, and 12 bases lay between the germline ends. The CDR3 covers 14 residues. Germline loops: CDR1 LGHNA, CDR2 YSLEER. The CDR3 DNA reads TGCGCCAGCAGCCAAGATAGGGTAAGGGGTGAGCAGTTCTTC. Translated: CASSQDRVRGEQFF.

The chain uses TRBV18 and TRBJ2-1, with D unclear. This CDR3 spans 18 amino acids. V lost 1 base to trimming and J lost 3 bases, with 19 bases between them. CDR1 is KGHSH, CDR2 LQKENI, per germline. CDR3 sequence (DNA): TGTGCCAGCTCACCACGTCGAACGCGGCAGAGTAACTACAATGAGCAGTTCTTC. It specifies CASSPRRTRQSNYNEQFF. The whole variable domain, remainder taken from reference TRBV18 and TRBJ2-1, is NAGVMQNPRHLVRRRGQEARLRCSPMKGHSHVYWYRQLPEEGLKFMVYLQKENIIDESGMPKERFSAEFPKEGPSILRIQQVVRGDSAAYFCASSPRRTRQSNYNEQFFGPGTRLTVL.

The genes are TRBV30 and TRBJ1-1; 7 nucleotides line up with TRBD1. Per the germline V gene, CDR1 is GTSNPN and CDR2 is SVGIG (reference sequence). The CDR3 spans 13 residues. V gave up 7 bases and J gave up 0 bases; unmatched junction bases: 5. The CDR3 region is CASYRGLNTEAFF. DNA of the CDR3: TGTGCCTCCTACAGGGGACTGAACACTGAAGCTTTCTTT. The full variable domain, completed using reference TRBV30 and TRBJ1-1, is SQTIHQWPATLVQPVGSPLSLECTVEGTSNPNLYWYRQAAGRGLQLLFYSVGIGQISSEVPQNLSASRPQDRQFILSSKKLLLSDSGFYLCASYRGLNTEAFFGQGTRLTVV.

This clone was detected once. The genes are TRBV5-4 and TRBJ1-5; TRBD1 matches at 11 bases. The ends lost 4 bases at V and 7 bases at J; junction bases unmatched: 10. There are 16 residues in the CDR3. Germline loops: CDR1 SGHNT, CDR2 YYREEE (reference sequence). CDR3 coding DNA: TGTGCCAGCAGCGCGGGACAGGGGGAGGTCGGCCAGCCCCAGCATTTT. Translating gives CASSAGQGEVGQPQHF.

The chain combines TRBV5-4 with TRBJ2-5, with 12 bases aligning to TRBD2. Germline assignment: CDR1 SGHNT and CDR2 YYREEE (reference sequence). The CDR3 is made up of 15 amino acids. V shed 2 bases, J shed 2 bases, and the junction held 1 base outside the gene matches. CDR3 sequence: CASSLGTSGQETQYF. CDR3 DNA: TGTGCCAGCAGCTTAGGGACTAGCGGGCAAGAGACCCAGTACTTC. Using reference TRBV5-4 and TRBJ2-5 for the parts outside the CDR3, the full variable domain is ETGVTQSPTHLIKTRGQQVTLRCSSQSGHNTVSWYQQALGQGPQFIFQYYREEENGRGNFPPRFSGLQFPNYSSELNVNALELDDSALYLCASSLGTSGQETQYFGPGTRLLVL.

The chain couples TRBV5-1 to TRBJ1-2; 8 bases agree with TRBD1. V lost 1 base and J lost 4; bases outside the gene matches: 9. The CDR3 runs 16 residues. The germline gives CDR1 SGHRS, CDR2 YFSETQ. The CDR3 sequence: CASSLSGGNEVYGYTF. Written as DNA, the CDR3 is TGCGCCAGCAGCTTGTCAGGGGGCAACGAGGTCTATGGCTACACCTTC.

The V and J genes are TRBV4-3 and TRBJ2-3, with 9 bases that match TRBD2. The ends lost 1 base at V and 5 bases at J; junction bases unmatched: 10. The germline gives CDR1 LGHNA, CDR2 YSLEER. The CDR3 contains 17 residues. This chain's CDR3 is CASSQGGGRARRDTQYF. Here the CDR3 DNA reads TGCGCCAGCAGCCAAGGAGGCGGGAGGGCCAGAAGAGATACGCAGTATTTT.

The chain combines TRBV7-8 with TRBJ2-7; D is possibly TRBD1 (6 bases). There are 13 residues in the CDR3. Trimming took 2 bases from V and 3 from J, leaving 8 bases between them. CDR1 is SGHVS, CDR2 FQNEAQ, per germline. DNA of the CDR3: TGTGCCAGCAGCTTAAACAGGGACTACGAGCAGTACTTC. Translation gives CASSLNRDYEQYF.

V and J are TRBV19 and TRBJ2-7; unclear D gene. Germline V gives CDR1 LNHDA, CDR2 SQIVND (reference sequence). The CDR3 loop spans 15 amino acids. The V end was cut by 5 bases, the J end by 0 bases, with 14 bases between. CDR3 nucleotides: TGTGCCAGTAGTTCTCCAGACGGCGGCTCCTACGAGCAGTACTTC. Translation: CASSSPDGGSYEQYF. The whole variable domain, filled in from reference TRBV19 and TRBJ2-7, reads DGGITQSPKYLFRKEGQNVTLSCEQNLNHDAMYWYRQDPGQGLRLIYYSQIVNDFQKGDIAEGYSVSREKKESFPLTVTSAQKNPTAFYLCASSSPDGGSYEQYFGPGTRLTVT.

The rearrangement uses TRBV11-1 and TRBJ2-2; D is uncertain. CDR1 and CDR2 from the germline V gene are SGHAT and FQDESV (reference sequence). The CDR3 covers 16 residues. V gave up 5 bases and J gave up 0 bases, with 13 bases separating them. In DNA, the CDR3 is TGTGCCAGCAGCGCCTCGGCGGCGGCGAACACCGGGGAGCTGTTTTTT. It specifies CASSASAAANTGELFF.

The chain uses TRBV13 and TRBJ2-7; D may be TRBD2 (6 bases). The CDR3 totals 15 residues. V was pared by 5 bases and J by 1 base, with 15 bases between. Germline V CDR1 and CDR2: PRHDT, FYEKMQ (reference sequence). Here the CDR3 reads CASSPYGTDSYEQYF. The CDR3 DNA reads as TGTGCCAGCAGCCCATACGGGACTGATTCCTACGAGCAGTACTTC.

This chain links TRBV19 with TRBJ1-4; D uncertain. The CDR3 length is 15 residues. Germline V lookup: CDR1 LNHDA, CDR2 SQIVND (reference sequence). Between the trimmed V and J ends, which lost 4 bases and 0 bases, there was a span of 9 bases. The CDR3 region is CASSRNKATNEKLFF. The CDR3 DNA follows: TGTGCCAGTAGTAGAAACAAAGCAACTAATGAAAAACTGTTTTTT. The whole variable domain, remainder taken from reference TRBV19 and TRBJ1-4, is DGGITQSPKYLFRKEGQNVTLSCEQNLNHDAMYWYRQDPGQGLRLIYYSQIVNDFQKGDIAEGYSVSREKKESFPLTVTSAQKNPTAFYLCASSRNKATNEKLFFGSGTQLSVL.

The genes are TRBV7-2 and TRBJ2-1, with TRBD1 matching 7 bases. Per the germline V gene, CDR1 is SGHTA and CDR2 is FQGNSA. The CDR3 spans 16 residues. Trimming cost V 3 bases and J 7 bases; bases outside gene matches: 12. The CDR3 bases are TGTGCCAGCAGCTTGATTTGGATACAACAGGGGAATGAGCAGTTCTTC. Residues: CASSLIWIQQGNEQFF.

This chain connects TRBV4-3 to TRBJ2-3; 8 bases map to TRBD2. CDR1 and CDR2 from the germline V gene are LGHNA and YSLEER. The CDR3 sequence is 14 residues long. Losses at the gene ends were 1 base for V and 4 bases for J; bases not matched to a gene: 1. Written as DNA, the CDR3 is TGCGCCAGCAGCCAAGGCGGGAGGCCAGATACGCAGTATTTT. This codes for CASSQGGRPDTQYF.

The CDR3 sequence: CACTSGRAGDTQYF. The DNA for the CDR3 is TGTGCCTGTACTAGCGGGAGGGCAGGAGATACGCAGTATTTT. The J gene is TRBJ2-3, the V gene TRBV30; the match to TRBD2 covers 13 bases. J was trimmed by 5 bases and V by 6 bases; bases with no gene match: 5. Germline CDR1 is GTSNPN and CDR2 is SVGIG (reference sequence). The CDR3 sequence is 14 residues long.

The J gene is TRBJ2-1, the V gene TRBV2; the match to TRBD2 covers 8 bases. V was pared by 6 bases and J by 3 bases, with 10 bases of the junction left unmatched. CDR3 length equals 16 residues. Germline assignment: CDR1 SNHLY and CDR2 FYNNEI. CDR3: CASSSLSGLVYNEQFF. The CDR3 nucleotides are TGTGCCAGCAGCTCCCTCTCGGGACTAGTCTACAATGAGCAGTTCTTC.

The genes are TRBV6-4 and TRBJ1-1, with 8 bases identical to TRBD1. The CDR3 runs 14 residues. V lost 5 bases, J lost 3 bases, and 5 bases stayed unmatched. Germline V gives CDR1 MRHNA, CDR2 SNTAGT. The chain's CDR3 is CASSTTGGDTEAFF. The CDR3 region has the DNA TGTGCCAGCAGTACTACAGGGGGGGACACTGAAGCTTTCTTT.

The chain has TRBV9 and TRBJ1-2, with D hard to call. V lost 4 bases and J 0 bases, leaving 13 bases between the germline ends. The V gene's germline CDR1 is SGDLS and CDR2 YYNGEE. This CDR3 region has 15 residues. The CDR3 reads CASSHGREANYGYTF. CDR3 DNA: TGTGCCAGCAGCCACGGACGGGAAGCTAACTATGGCTACACCTTC.

This chain joins TRBV29-1 and TRBJ1-1; D remains ambiguous. The CDR3 covers 12 residues. Trimming removed 4 bases at V and 9 bases at J, with 15 bases between. CDR1 SQVTM and CDR2 ANQGSEA come from the germline V gene. For the CDR3, the DNA is TGCAGCGTTGTCTATGAGGGTGGAAAAGCTTTCTTT. Translated: CSVVYEGGKAFF. The full variable domain, completed using reference TRBV29-1 and TRBJ1-1, is SAVISQKPSRDICQRGTSLTIQCQVDSQVTMMFWYRQQPGQSLTLIATANQGSEATYESGFVIDKFPISRPNLTFSTLTVSNMSPEDSSIYLCSVVYEGGKAFFGQGTRLTVV.

The rearrangement joins TRBV29-1 to TRBJ1-2, with D unresolved. Germline CDR1 is SQVTM and CDR2 is ANQGSEA. V lost 0 bases, J lost 2 bases, and 10 bases lay in between. The length of the CDR3 is 14 residues. DNA for the CDR3: TGCAGCGTTGAAGATGAGGGCAAGAACTATGGCTACACCTTC. This gives the protein CSVEDEGKNYGYTF.

The chain is built from TRBV18 and TRBJ1-3; 9 bases fit TRBD1. In germline, CDR1 is KGHSH, CDR2 LQKENI. CDR3 size: 17 residues. The V segment lost 4 bases and the J segment 0 bases; nucleotides outside the gene matches: 7. The CDR3 DNA reads TGTGCCAGCTCACTTGGACAGGGGACTTTCTCTGGAAACACCATATATTTT. It translates to CASSLGQGTFSGNTIYF.

The rearrangement uses TRBV6-5 and TRBJ2-1; D unresolved. V lost 4 bases and J lost 8, with 6 bases in between. The CDR3 is 11 amino acids. CDR1 MNHEY and CDR2 SVGAGI come from the germline V gene. The CDR3 loop reads CASSSPDEQFF. For the CDR3, the DNA is TGTGCCAGCAGTTCCCCGGATGAGCAGTTCTTC.

V is TRBV5-6 and J is TRBJ2-7; D is ambiguous. The CDR3 is 14 amino acids. The ends were cut back, 1 base at V and 2 bases at J, with 10 bases in the middle. Per the germline V gene, CDR1 is SGHDT and CDR2 is YYEEEE. The CDR3 loop is CASSLTAGAYEQYF. CDR3 nucleotide sequence: TGTGCCAGCAGCTTGACGGCCGGAGCCTACGAGCAGTACTTC.

This chain joins TRBV4-2 and TRBJ1-1; 7 positions agree with TRBD1. V was pared by 4 bases and J by 4 bases, with 6 bases of the junction left unmatched. There are 14 residues in the CDR3. The germline V gene has CDR1 LGHNA and CDR2 YNFKEQ. CDR3 protein: CASSLIGGVTEAFF. The CDR3 nucleotides read TGTGCCAGCAGCCTGATAGGGGGCGTCACTGAAGCTTTCTTT.

The gene calls are TRBV28 and TRBJ2-7, with 8 bases that match TRBD1. Germline-derived CDR1 and CDR2 are MDHEN and SYDVKM. V shed 3 bases and J 1 base; nucleotides not matched to a gene: 2. CDR3 length equals 14 residues. Here the CDR3 reads CASSLTGASYEQYF. CDR3 coding DNA: TGTGCCAGCAGTTTGACAGGGGCGTCCTACGAGCAGTACTTC.

The chain has TRBV6-1 and TRBJ1-1; 11 bases align to TRBD1. V was pared by 5 bases and J by 5 bases, with 7 bases of the junction left unmatched. This CDR3 is built from 15 residues. The germline CDR1 and CDR2 sequences are MNHNS and SASEGT. CDR3 residues: CASSTGTGGGTEAFF. The CDR3 nucleotides are TGTGCCAGCAGTACCGGGACAGGGGGGGGGACTGAAGCTTTCTTT.

This chain uses TRBV4-3 with TRBJ1-1; no firm D call. The V gene's germline CDR1 is LGHNA and CDR2 YSLEER. CDR3 size: 17 residues. The V end was cut by 3 bases, the J end by 5 bases, with 22 bases between. DNA of the CDR3: TGCGCCAGCAGCCAGAATAGGTGGGGAGAGATTCCTACTGAAGCTTTCTTT. It is translated as CASSQNRWGEIPTEAFF.